This T cell receptor (beta chain) was observed in a study of blood T cells in healthy people across ages. Looking at the study overall: Template switching caught about one barcoded beta molecule for each two T cells.

For the second PCR, which ran for roughly 6 to 11 cycles, a sample-barcoded 5' primer and a J-beta primer mix were used. TCRdb reprocessed the 5' RACE reads via MiXCR and lists one record per CDR3 protein. This sample has over 950,000 distinct CDR3 sequences, with around two fifths found just once. V shed 7 bases and J shed 4 bases, with 24 bases lying between them. This CDR3 has 17 residues. In its sample, this clonotype was seen many times. The target antigen is unknown. Regarding the study as a whole: Estimates of total diversity, which came from one million sequenced T cells, were considered to be underestimates. The recorded TCR beta diversity per million T cells decreased in a roughly linear manner with age. Both higher diversity and more naive CD4+ cells marked long-lived donors when set against aged donors.

The sample comprised blood. The chain has TRBV12-3 or TRBV12-4 and TRBJ2-3, with D perhaps given as TRBD1 or TRBD2 (5 bases each). The sequence derives from a man aged 18 to 35 in good health. The CDR3 is CASNRFRGPTAPDTQYF. The CDR3 bases are TGTGCCAGCAACCGATTCCGGGGACCCACCGCCCCAGATACGCAGTATTTT.